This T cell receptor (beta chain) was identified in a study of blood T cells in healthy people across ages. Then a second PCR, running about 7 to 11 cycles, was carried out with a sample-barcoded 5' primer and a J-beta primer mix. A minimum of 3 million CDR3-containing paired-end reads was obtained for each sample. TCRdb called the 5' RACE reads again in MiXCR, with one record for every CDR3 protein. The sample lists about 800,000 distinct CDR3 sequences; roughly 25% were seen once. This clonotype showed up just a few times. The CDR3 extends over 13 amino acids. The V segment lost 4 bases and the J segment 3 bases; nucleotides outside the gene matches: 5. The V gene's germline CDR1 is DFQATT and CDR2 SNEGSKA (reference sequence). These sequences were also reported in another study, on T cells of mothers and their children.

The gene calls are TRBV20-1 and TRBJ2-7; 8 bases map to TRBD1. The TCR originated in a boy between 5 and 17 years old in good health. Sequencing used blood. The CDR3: CSAIYRGIYEQYF. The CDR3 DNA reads TGCAGTGCTATTTACAGGGGGATCTACGAGCAGTACTTC.